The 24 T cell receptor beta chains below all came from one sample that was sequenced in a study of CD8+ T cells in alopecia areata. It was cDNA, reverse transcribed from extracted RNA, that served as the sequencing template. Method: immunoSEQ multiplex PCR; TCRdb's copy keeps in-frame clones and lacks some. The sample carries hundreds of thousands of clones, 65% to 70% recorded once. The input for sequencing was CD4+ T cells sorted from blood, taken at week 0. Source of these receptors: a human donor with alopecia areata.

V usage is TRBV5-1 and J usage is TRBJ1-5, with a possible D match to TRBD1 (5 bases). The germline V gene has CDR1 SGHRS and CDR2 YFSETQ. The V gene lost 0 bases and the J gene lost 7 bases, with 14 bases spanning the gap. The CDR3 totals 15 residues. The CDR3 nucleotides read TGCGCCAGCAGCTTGGAGCCAGGGCCGGCGCAGCCCCAGCATTTT. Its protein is CASSLEPGPAQPQHF. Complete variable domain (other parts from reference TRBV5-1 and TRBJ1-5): KAGVTQTPRYLIKTRGQQVTLSCSPISGHRSVSWYQQTPGQGLQFLFEYFSETQRNKGNFPGRFSGRQFSNSRSEMNVSTLELGDSALYLCASSLEPGPAQPQHFGDGTRLSIL.

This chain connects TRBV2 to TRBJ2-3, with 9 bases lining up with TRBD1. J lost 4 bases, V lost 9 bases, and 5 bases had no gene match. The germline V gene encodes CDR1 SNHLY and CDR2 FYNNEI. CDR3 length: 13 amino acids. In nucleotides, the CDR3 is TGTGCCAGTACAGGGGGCAAGGCAGATACGCAGTATTTT. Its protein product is CASTGGKADTQYF.

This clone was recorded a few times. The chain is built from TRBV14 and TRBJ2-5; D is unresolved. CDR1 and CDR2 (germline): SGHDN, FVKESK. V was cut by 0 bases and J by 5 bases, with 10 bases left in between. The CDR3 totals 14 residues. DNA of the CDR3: TGTGCCAGCAGCCAAGAGCAACCGTGGGAGACCCAGTACTTC. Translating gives CASSQEQPWETQYF.

The CDR3 coding sequence is TGTGCCAGCAGTTACCGACAGGGGAGGGGTAGTGAGCAGTTCTTC. Its protein product is CASSYRQGRGSEQFF. This sequence joins TRBV6-6 and TRBJ2-1; D perhaps matches TRBD1 (8 bases). V lost 2 bases and J 9 bases, leaving 17 bases between the germline ends. Per germline, CDR1 MNHNY and CDR2 SVGAGI (reference sequence). This CDR3 region has 15 residues.

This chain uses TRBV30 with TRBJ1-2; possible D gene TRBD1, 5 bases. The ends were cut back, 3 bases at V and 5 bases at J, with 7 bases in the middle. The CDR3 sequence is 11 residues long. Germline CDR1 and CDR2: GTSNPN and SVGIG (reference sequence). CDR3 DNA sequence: TGTGCCTGGAGGCGGGGGTATGGCTACACCTTC. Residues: CAWRRGYGYTF.

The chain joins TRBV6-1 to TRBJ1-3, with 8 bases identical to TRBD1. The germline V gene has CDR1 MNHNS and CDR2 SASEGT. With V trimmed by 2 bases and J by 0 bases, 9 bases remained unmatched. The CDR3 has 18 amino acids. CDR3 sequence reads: CASSENLGTGSSGNTIYF. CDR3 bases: TGTGCCAGCAGTGAAAATCTCGGGACAGGAAGCTCTGGAAACACCATATATTTT.

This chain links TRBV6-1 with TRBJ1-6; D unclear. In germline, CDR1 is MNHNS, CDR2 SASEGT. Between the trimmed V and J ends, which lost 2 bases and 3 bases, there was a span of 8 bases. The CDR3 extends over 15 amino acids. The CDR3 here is CASSERGGYNSPLHF. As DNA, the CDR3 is TGTGCCAGCAGTGAAAGAGGCGGCTATAATTCACCCCTCCACTTT.

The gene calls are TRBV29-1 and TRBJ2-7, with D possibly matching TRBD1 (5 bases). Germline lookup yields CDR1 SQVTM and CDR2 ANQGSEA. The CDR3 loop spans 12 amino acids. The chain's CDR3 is CIRTGEYYEQYF. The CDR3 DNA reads TGCATACGCACAGGAGAATACTACGAGCAGTACTTC.

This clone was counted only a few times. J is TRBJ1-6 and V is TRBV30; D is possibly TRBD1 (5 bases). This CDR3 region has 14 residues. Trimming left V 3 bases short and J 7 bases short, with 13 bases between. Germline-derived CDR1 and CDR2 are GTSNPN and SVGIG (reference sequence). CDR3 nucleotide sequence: TGTGCCTGGAGCCCCCGGGGGGGGAATTCACCCCTCCACTTT. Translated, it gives CAWSPRGGNSPLHF.

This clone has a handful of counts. CDR3 protein: CASSQEPGINQPQHF. The CDR3 DNA follows: TGTGCCAGCAGCCAAGAGCCAGGGATCAATCAGCCCCAGCATTTT. The rearrangement links TRBV4-2 to TRBJ1-5, with D possibly TRBD1 on 5 matching bases. The germline V and J ends were trimmed by 0 bases and 3 bases, with 9 bases remaining between them. Germline V gives CDR1 LGHNA, CDR2 YNFKEQ. The CDR3 is 15 amino acids.

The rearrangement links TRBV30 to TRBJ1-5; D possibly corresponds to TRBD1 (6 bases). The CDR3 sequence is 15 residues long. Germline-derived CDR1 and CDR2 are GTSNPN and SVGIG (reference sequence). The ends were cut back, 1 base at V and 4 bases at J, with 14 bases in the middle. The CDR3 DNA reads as TGTGCCTGGAGTGCCCACTCAGGGGTGAATCAGCCCCAGCATTTT. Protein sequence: CAWSAHSGVNQPQHF.

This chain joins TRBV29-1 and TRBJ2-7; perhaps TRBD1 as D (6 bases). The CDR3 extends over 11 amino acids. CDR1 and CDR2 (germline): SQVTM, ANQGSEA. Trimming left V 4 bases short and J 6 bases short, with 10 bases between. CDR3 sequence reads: CSVARGGEQYF. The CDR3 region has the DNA TGCAGCGTTGCCAGGGGTGGCGAGCAGTACTTC.

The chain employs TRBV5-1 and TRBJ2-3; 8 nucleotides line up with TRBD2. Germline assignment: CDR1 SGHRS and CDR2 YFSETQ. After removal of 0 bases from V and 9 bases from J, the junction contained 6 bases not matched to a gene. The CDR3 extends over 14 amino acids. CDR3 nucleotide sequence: TGCGCCAGCAGCTTGGGTACTAGCGGAGACACGCAGTATTTT. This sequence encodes CASSLGTSGDTQYF.

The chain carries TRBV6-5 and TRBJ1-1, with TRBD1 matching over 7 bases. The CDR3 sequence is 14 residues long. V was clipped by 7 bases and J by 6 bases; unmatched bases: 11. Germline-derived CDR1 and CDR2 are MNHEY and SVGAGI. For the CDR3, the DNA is TGTGCCAGCAAGGGAGGGGGCGGTAGGCCTGAAGCTTTCTTT. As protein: CASKGGGGRPEAFF.

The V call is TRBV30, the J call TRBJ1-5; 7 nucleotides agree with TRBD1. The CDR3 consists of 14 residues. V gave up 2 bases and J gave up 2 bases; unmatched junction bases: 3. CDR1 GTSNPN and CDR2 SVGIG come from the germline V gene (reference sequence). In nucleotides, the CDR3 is TGTGCCTGGAGTACCAGGGGGGGCAATCAGCCCCAGCATTTT. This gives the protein CAWSTRGGNQPQHF.

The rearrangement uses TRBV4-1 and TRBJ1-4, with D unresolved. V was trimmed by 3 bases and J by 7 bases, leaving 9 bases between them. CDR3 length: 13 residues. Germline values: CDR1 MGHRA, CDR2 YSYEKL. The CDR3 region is CASSQIPGEKLFF. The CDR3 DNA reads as TGCGCCAGCAGCCAGATCCCGGGTGAAAAACTGTTTTTT.

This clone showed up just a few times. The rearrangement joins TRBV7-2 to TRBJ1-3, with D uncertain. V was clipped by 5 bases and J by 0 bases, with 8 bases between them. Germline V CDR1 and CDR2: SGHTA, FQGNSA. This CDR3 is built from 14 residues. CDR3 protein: CASSMDLSGNTIYF. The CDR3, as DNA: TGTGCCAGCAGCATGGATCTCTCTGGAAACACCATATATTTT.

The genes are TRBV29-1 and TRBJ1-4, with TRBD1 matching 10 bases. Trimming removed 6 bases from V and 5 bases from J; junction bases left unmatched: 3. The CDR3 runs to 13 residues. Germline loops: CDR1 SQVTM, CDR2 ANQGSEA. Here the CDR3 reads CSVTGQGNEKLFF. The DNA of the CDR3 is TGCAGCGTAACGGGACAGGGGAATGAAAAACTGTTTTTT. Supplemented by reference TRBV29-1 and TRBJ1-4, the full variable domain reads SAVISQKPSRDICQRGTSLTIQCQVDSQVTMMFWYRQQPGQSLTLIATANQGSEATYESGFVIDKFPISRPNLTFSTLTVSNMSPEDSSIYLCSVTGQGNEKLFFGSGTQLSVL.

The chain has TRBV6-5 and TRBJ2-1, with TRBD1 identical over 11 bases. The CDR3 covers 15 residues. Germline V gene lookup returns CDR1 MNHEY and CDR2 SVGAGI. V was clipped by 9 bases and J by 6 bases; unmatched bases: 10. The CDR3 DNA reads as TGTGCCAGTCACTTTATAGGGACAGGGGGCAATGAGCAGTTCTTC. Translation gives CASHFIGTGGNEQFF.

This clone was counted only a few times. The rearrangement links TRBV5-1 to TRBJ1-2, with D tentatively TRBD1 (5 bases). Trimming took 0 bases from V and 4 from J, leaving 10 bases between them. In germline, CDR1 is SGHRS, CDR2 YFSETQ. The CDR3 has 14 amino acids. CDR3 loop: CASSLERGSYGYTF. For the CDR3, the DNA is TGCGCCAGCAGCTTGGAAAGGGGCAGCTATGGCTACACCTTC.

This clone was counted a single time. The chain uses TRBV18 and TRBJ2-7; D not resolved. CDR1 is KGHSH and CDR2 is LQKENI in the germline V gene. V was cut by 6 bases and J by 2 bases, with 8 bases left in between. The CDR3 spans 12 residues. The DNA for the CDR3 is TGTGCCAGCTCCCCAAAGGCCTACGAGCAGTACTTC. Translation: CASSPKAYEQYF.

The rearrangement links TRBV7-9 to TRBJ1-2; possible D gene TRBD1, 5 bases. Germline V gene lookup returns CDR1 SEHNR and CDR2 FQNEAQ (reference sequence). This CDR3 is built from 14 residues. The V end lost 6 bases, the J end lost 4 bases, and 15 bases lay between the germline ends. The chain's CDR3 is CASSSEGRVYGYTF. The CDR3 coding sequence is TGTGCCAGCAGTTCTGAGGGGAGGGTCTATGGCTACACCTTC.

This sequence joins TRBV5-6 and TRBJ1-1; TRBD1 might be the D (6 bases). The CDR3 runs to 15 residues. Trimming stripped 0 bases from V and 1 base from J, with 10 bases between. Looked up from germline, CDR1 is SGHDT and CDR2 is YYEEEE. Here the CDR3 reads CASSLDRAENTEAFF. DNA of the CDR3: TGTGCCAGCAGCTTGGACAGGGCAGAGAACACTGAAGCTTTCTTT. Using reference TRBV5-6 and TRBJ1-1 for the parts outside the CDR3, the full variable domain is DAGVTQSPTHLIKTRGQQVTLRCSPKSGHDTVSWYQQALGQGPQFIFQYYEEEERQRGNFPDRFSGHQFPNYSSELNVNALLLGDSALYLCASSLDRAENTEAFFGQGTRLTVV.

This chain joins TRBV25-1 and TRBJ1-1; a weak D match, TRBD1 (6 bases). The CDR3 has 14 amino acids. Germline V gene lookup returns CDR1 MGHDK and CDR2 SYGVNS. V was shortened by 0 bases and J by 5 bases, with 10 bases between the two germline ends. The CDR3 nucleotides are TGTGCCAGCAGTGAATATTACAGGGCTACTGAAGCTTTCTTT. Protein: CASSEYYRATEAFF. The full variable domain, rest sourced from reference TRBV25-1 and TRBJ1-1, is EADIYQTPRYLVIGTGKKITLECSQTMGHDKMYWYQQDPGMELHLIHYSYGVNSTEKGDLSSESTVSRIRTEHFPLTLESARPSHTSQYLCASSEYYRATEAFFGQGTRLTVV.